This T cell receptor (beta chain) was observed in a study of T cells in Graves' hyperthyroidism and ophthalmopathy. This clonotype was observed a few times. Its matching antigen is unknown. CDR3 length: 13 amino acids. The V and J ends lost 3 bases and 6 bases respectively, with 11 bases between them. The investigators amplified TCR beta CDR3 regions from RNA transcripts. RT-PCR in the first round (using the HTBI primer set) targeted the TCR CDR3. One entry per CDR3 protein, called by TCRdb with MiXCR from the multiplex PCR reads. The sample has approximately 300,000 distinct CDR3 sequences, 16% seen once. Overall study results and limits: Most expanded thyroid clonotypes above 0.001 recurred in blood.

The specimen sequenced was blood. The clonotype comes from a man aged 25-40 years with Graves' hyperthyroidism. J is TRBJ1-1 and V is TRBV12-3 or TRBV12-4; tentatively, D is TRBD1 (5 bases). CDR3 sequence: CASSFSTGAEAFF. The CDR3 region has the DNA TGTGCCAGCAGTTTTTCTACGGGGGCTGAAGCTTTCTTT.